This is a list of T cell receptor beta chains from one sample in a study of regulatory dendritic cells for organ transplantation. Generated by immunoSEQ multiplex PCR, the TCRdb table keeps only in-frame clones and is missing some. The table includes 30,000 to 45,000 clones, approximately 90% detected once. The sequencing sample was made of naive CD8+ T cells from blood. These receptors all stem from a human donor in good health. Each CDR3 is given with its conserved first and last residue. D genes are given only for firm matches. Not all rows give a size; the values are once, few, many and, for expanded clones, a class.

TGCAGCATAAGAGGACAGGACCCTGAAGCTTTCTTT	CSIRGQDPEAFF	.	TRBV29-1	TRBJ1-1	TRBD1
TGTGCCAGCAGCGTAGGGGGCGGCGCTGAAGCTTTCTTT	CASSVGGGAEAFF	once	TRBV9	TRBJ1-1	.
TGTGCCAGCAGCCCCCAGAAGGACAGGTTAGGCGGGGAGCTGTTTTTT	CASSPQKDRLGGELFF	.	TRBV11-2	TRBJ2-2	TRBD1
TGTGCCAGCAGCTTATCCACTGGGGCCAACGTCCTGACTTTC	CASSLSTGANVLTF	.	TRBV7-9	TRBJ2-6	.
TGTGCCAGCAGTCCTCTTCCCCGACAGTTTGCAACTAATGAAAAACTGTTTTTT	CASSPLPRQFATNEKLFF	once	TRBV28	TRBJ1-4	.
TGTGCCAGAAGCTCGTATAGCGGGGGCCCAACCGACTACGAGCAGTACTTC	CARSSYSGGPTDYEQYF	.	TRBV5-3	TRBJ2-7	TRBD2
TGTGCCAGCAGTTTAAACAGATATAATTCACCCCTCCACTTT	CASSLNRYNSPLHF	once	TRBV27	TRBJ1-6	.
TGTGCCAGCAGCGTAGGAACTTACAATGAGCAGTTCTTC	CASSVGTYNEQFF	.	TRBV9	TRBJ2-1	.
TGTGCCAGCAGCCGGACAGGGGGCGCTAATGAAAAACTGTTTTTT	CASSRTGGANEKLFF	.	TRBV7-9	TRBJ1-4	TRBD1
TGTGCCAGCAGCTTTGCGGGGTTCAAACTGTTTTTT	CASSFAGFKLFF	few	TRBV7-9	TRBJ1-4	.
TGTGCCTGGGACCTTGACGGAATCACCGGGGAGCTGTTTTTT	CAWDLDGITGELFF	.	TRBV30	TRBJ2-2	.
TGTGCCAGCAGCGACGGGACAAGCCTTTCTAACTATGGCTACACCTTC	CASSDGTSLSNYGYTF	.	TRBV5-4	TRBJ1-2	.
TGCGCCAGCAGCCTCCGTATTTTGGCCGGGGAGCTGTTTTTT	CASSLRILAGELFF	.	TRBV4-1	TRBJ2-2	.
TGTGCCAGCAGCATATCGACAGATACGCAGTATTTT	CASSISTDTQYF	.	TRBV9	TRBJ2-3	.
TGTGCCAGCAGTTGGGTCACAGGGCCCGATACGCAGTATTTT	CASSWVTGPDTQYF	.	TRBV6-6	TRBJ2-3	.
TGTGCCAGCAGCGTAGGGACATTTCGGGGCTACACCTTC	CASSVGTFRGYTF	.	TRBV9	TRBJ1-2	.
TGTGCCAGCAGTATGACTAGCGGGACAACAGATACGCAGTATTTT	CASSMTSGTTDTQYF	once	TRBV28	TRBJ2-3	TRBD2
TGTGCCAGCAGCTTAAAGGGCGAAGCTTTCTTT	CASSLKGEAFF	.	TRBV7-9	TRBJ1-1	.
TGTGCCAGCAGTGACATAACCCAGGGGATTCAGCCCCAGCATTTT	CASSDITQGIQPQHF	once	TRBV6-1	TRBJ1-5	.
TGTGCCAGCAGCGGCCAACAGGGGGCACAAATCTACGAGCAGTACTTC	CASSGQQGAQIYEQYF	.	TRBV9	TRBJ2-7	TRBD1
TGTGCCAGCAGAGACTCGGCAGGGTGGGGGCCTAATAGCGAGACCCAGTACTTC	CASRDSAGWGPNSETQYF	.	TRBV28	TRBJ2-5	.
TGTGCCAGCACCAGAAATAGCAATCAGCCCCAGCATTTT	CASTRNSNQPQHF	few	TRBV2	TRBJ1-5	.
TGTGCCAGTAGTATCAGGGCTAGCTCCTACAATGAGCAGTTCTTC	CASSIRASSYNEQFF	few	TRBV19	TRBJ2-1	.
TGTGCCAGCAAAGGAGAGACCCAGTACTTC	CASKGETQYF	.	TRBV27	TRBJ2-5	.
TGTGCCAGCAGCTTATCCGGGGATGGGTACGAGCAGTACTTC	CASSLSGDGYEQYF	.	TRBV7-9	TRBJ2-7	.
TGCGCCAGCAGCCATGGACAGGGGAATAATTCACCCCTCCACTTT	CASSHGQGNNSPLHF	.	TRBV4-1	TRBJ1-6	TRBD1
TGCGCCAGCAGCCAAGATAATGGACGAAGCTCCTACAATGAGCAGTTCTTC	CASSQDNGRSSYNEQFF	.	TRBV4-1	TRBJ2-1	.
TGTGCCAGTCAAGGAGGGGCCAACGTCCTGACTTTC	CASQGGANVLTF	.	TRBV27	TRBJ2-6	.
TGTGCCAGCAGCCAAGATGGACTCCTAGGGTGGAATGAGCAGTTCTTC	CASSQDGLLGWNEQFF	.	TRBV4-2	TRBJ2-1	.
TGCAGCGTTGAAGCCCCCGTGGGTGCCCTCAGCTCCTACAATGAGCAGTTCTTC	CSVEAPVGALSSYNEQFF	.	TRBV29-1	TRBJ2-1	.
TGTGCCAGCAGCTCCGTTGGGGCTTTCGCCTACGAGCAGTACTTC	CASSSVGAFAYEQYF	.	TRBV27	TRBJ2-7	.
TGTGCCGAGCCAAGGGGCGAAACCGGGGAGCTGTTTTTT	CAEPRGETGELFF	.	TRBV7-9	TRBJ2-2	.
TGTGCCAGCAGCTACGCGGGAGACTTCACAGATACGCAGTATTTT	CASSYAGDFTDTQYF	.	TRBV5-6	TRBJ2-3	TRBD2
TGTGCCTGGAGTGTACAAGGGGTGGATGAGCAGTTCTTC	CAWSVQGVDEQFF	.	TRBV30	TRBJ2-1	.
TGTGCCAGTGGAAGTCCCGGGGTCCAGGACCAAGAGACCCAGTACTTC	CASGSPGVQDQETQYF	.	TRBV9	TRBJ2-5	.
TGTGCCTGGAGTGTATTTGGGGGGGAGCAGTACTTC	CAWSVFGGEQYF	.	TRBV30	TRBJ2-7	.
TGCGCCAGCAGCCAAGGACGGCCCTACGAGCAGTACTTC	CASSQGRPYEQYF	.	TRBV4-1	TRBJ2-7	.
TGCGCCAGCAGCGGACAGGGCCCCTACAATGAGCAGTTCTTC	CASSGQGPYNEQFF	.	TRBV5-1	TRBJ2-1	TRBD1
TGCAGCGTTGTTGGCCGAGCGGGAGTATCCGGGGAGACCCAGTACTTC	CSVVGRAGVSGETQYF	.	TRBV29-1	TRBJ2-5	TRBD2
TGTGCCAGCAGCCCCCGCACTTACAATGAGCAGTTCTTC	CASSPRTYNEQFF	.	TRBV7-9	TRBJ2-1	.
TGTGCCATCAGGTCGTGGGATAATCAGCCCCAGCATTTT	CAIRSWDNQPQHF	.	TRBV10-3	TRBJ1-5	.
TGTGCCAGCAGGCCGACAGGGGCTACCTACAATGAGCAGTTCTTC	CASRPTGATYNEQFF	.	TRBV7-9	TRBJ2-1	TRBD1